This T cell receptor beta chain was profiled in a study of prognosis after radiotherapy for stage I lung cancer. The germline V gene encodes CDR1 SGHDN and CDR2 FVKESK. The CDR3 covers 18 residues. V was trimmed by 0 bases and J by 2 bases, leaving 19 bases between them. This clonotype was recorded many times. The study amplified the TCR beta CDR3 region from genomic DNA. This amplification was carried out by two rounds of multiplex PCR. Specific primers for each TRBV and TRBJ gene were what first-round PCR used. TCRdb recomputed calls from the multiplex PCR reads with MiXCR, one row per CDR3 protein. The table shows tens of thousands of distinct CDR3 sequences, with about 37% occurring only once.

The sequencing here drew on PBMCs, taken before or after stereotactic body radiation therapy (not recorded which). V usage is TRBV14 and J usage is TRBJ2-5; D is perhaps TRBD2 (6 bases). The receptor comes from a donor aged 50 or older with non-small cell lung cancer. This CDR3 reads CASSQDVGGGLLQETQYF. Written as DNA, the CDR3 is TGTGCCAGCAGCCAAGATGTCGGGGGTGGACTATTACAAGAGACCCAGTACTTC.